This T cell receptor beta chain was recorded in a study of glioma-infiltrating T cells. Across the study: WHO grade II oligodendrogliomas or astrocytomas, plus non-recurrent WHO grade IV glioblastomas, were sampled. Target coverage was roughly 4.5- to 11-fold for about a million blood T cells.

General study points: Above-expected tissue-blood divergence occurred in all gliomas, most in low-grade ones.

TCR alpha and beta CDR3 regions were amplified from RNA using iRepertoire nested multiplex PCR. Input was roughly 85-450 ng of tissue mRNA or PBMC total RNA. TCRdb called the multiplex PCR reads again in MiXCR, with one record for every CDR3 protein. This table holds a few hundred thousand distinct CDR3 sequences, around 38% found once. Concerning this clonotype itself: Its antigen is unknown. A single base separates this from a much larger clone, so it may be a read error.

Trimming stripped 6 bases from V and 4 bases from J, with 17 bases between. The CDR3 length is 15 residues. The germline V gene encodes CDR1 MNHNY and CDR2 SVGAGI (reference sequence). The specimen was glioma tissue, nonneoplastic brain tissue, or PBMCs (not recorded which). The sequence derives from a human donor with low-grade glioma or glioblastoma, undergoing nonglioma brain surgery, or in good health (not recorded which). This chain joins TRBV6-6 and TRBJ2-3; the D gene is possibly TRBD2 (6 bases). The CDR3: CASRGGRERPDTQYF. CDR3 DNA: TGTGCCAGCAGGGGAGGACGGGAGAGGCCAGATACGCAGTATTTT.